Included here is one T cell receptor (beta chain) sequence, with context. The antigen is undetermined. Both TRBC1 and TRBC2 were covered by a beta constant-region primer of two equimolar oligonucleotides. The ligated cDNA underwent four PCR rounds using SP2 and nested alpha and beta constant-region primers. MiXCR, run by TCRdb on the UMI-ligation and nested PCR reads, gives a single entry per CDR3 protein. The profile shows 20,000 to 25,000 distinct CDR3 sequences, around 9% of them singletons. The data were taken from a study of naive and memory T cell subsets. Study-wide findings and caveats: In naive cells, over 85% of TCR sequences were seen only once. Diversity fell and Gini index rose from naive through CM, EM, EMRA.

The CDR3 loop spans 12 amino acids. V was clipped by 8 bases and J by 7 bases, with 15 bases between them. Germline lookup yields CDR1 MNHEY and CDR2 SMNVEV (reference sequence). The rearrangement joins TRBV27 to TRBJ2-7; perhaps TRBD2 as D (6 bases). The sequenced material came from central memory CD8+ T cells from blood. The sequence came from a human donor in good health. CDR3 residues: CASGILAREQYF. The CDR3 coding sequence is TGTGCCAGCGGAATCCTAGCGCGGGAGCAGTACTTC.